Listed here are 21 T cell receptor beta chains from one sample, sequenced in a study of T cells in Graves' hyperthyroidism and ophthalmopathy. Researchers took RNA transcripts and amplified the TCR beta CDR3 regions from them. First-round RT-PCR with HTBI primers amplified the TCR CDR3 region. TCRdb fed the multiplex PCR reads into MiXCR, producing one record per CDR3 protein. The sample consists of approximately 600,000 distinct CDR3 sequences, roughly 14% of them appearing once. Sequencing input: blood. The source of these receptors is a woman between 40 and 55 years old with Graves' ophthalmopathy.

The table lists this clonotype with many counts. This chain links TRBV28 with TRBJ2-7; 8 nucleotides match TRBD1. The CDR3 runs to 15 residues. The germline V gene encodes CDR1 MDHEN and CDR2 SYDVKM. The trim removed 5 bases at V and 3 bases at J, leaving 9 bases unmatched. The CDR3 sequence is CASSLGTGYRYEQYF. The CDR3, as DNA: TGTGCCAGCAGTCTGGGGACAGGTTATCGCTACGAGCAGTACTTC. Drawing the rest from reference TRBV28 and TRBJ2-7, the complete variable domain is DVKVTQSSRYLVKRTGEKVFLECVQDMDHENMFWYRQDPGLGLRLIYFSYDVKMKEKGDIPEGYSVSREKKERFSLILESASTNQTSMYLCASSLGTGYRYEQYFGPGTRLTVT.

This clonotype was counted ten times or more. CDR3 DNA sequence: TGTGCCAGCAGCAGCAGCTCGCGAGGGGTTGAGGAGACCCAGTACTTC. Encoded protein: CASSSSSRGVEETQYF. This chain joins TRBV5-5 and TRBJ2-5; D may be TRBD1 or TRBD2 (5 bases each). V was cut by 4 bases and J by 5 bases, with 21 bases left in between. Looked up from germline, CDR1 is SGHKS and CDR2 is YYEKEE (reference sequence). The CDR3 totals 16 residues.

This CDR3 reads CASSPGGADGNTIYF. The CDR3 coding sequence is TGTGCCAGCAGCCCCGGCGGGGCTGACGGAAACACCATATATTTT. This chain links TRBV28 with TRBJ1-3; maybe TRBD1 (5 bases). Germline assignment: CDR1 MDHEN and CDR2 SYDVKM. The CDR3 length is 15 residues. V lost 6 bases and J lost 4, with 16 bases in between.

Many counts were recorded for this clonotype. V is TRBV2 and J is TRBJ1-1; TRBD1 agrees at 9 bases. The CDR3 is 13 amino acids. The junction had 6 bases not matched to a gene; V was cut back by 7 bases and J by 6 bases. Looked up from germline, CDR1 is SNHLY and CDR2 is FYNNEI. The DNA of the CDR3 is TGTGCCAGCAAGGACAGGGGCGCCGCTGAAGCTTTCTTT. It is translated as CASKDRGAAEAFF.

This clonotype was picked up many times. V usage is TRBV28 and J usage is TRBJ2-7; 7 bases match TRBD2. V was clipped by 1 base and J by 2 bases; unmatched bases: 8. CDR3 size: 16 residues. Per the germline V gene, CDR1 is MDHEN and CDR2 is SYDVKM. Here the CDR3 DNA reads TGTGCCAGCAGTTTATTTTCGCTAGCGGAAGCCTACGAGCAGTACTTC. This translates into CASSLFSLAEAYEQYF.

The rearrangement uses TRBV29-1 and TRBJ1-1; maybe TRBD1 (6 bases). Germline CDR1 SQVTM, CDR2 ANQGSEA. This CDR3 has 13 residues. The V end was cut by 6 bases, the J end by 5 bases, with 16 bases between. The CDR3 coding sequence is TGCAGCGTCGCACAGGGCGTAGGGACTGAAGCTTTCTTT. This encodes CSVAQGVGTEAFF.

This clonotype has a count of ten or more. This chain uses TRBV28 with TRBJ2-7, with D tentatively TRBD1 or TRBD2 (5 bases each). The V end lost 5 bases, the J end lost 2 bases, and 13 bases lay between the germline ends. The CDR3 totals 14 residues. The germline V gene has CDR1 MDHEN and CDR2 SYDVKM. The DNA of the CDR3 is TGTGCCAGCAGTGACCGGGACCTCGCCTACGAGCAGTACTTC. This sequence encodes CASSDRDLAYEQYF.

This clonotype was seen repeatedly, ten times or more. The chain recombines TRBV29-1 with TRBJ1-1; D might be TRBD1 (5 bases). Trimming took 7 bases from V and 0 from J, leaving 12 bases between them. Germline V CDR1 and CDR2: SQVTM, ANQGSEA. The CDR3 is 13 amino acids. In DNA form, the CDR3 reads TGCAGCGCCGGCAGGGAGATGAACACTGAAGCTTTCTTT. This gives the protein CSAGREMNTEAFF.

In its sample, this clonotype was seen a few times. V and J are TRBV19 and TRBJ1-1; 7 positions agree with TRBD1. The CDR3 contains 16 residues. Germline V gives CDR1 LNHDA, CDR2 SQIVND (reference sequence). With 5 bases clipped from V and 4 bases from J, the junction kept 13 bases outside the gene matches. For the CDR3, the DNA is TGTGCCAGTAGTCCCACAGGGGTCTTTATCGGCACTGAAGCTTTCTTT. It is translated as CASSPTGVFIGTEAFF.

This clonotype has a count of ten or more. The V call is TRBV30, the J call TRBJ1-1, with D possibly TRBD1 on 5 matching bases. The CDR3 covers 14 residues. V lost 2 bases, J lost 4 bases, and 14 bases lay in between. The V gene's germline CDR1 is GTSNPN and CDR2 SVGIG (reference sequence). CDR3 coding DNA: TGTGCCTGGAGTCCCGACTTTACAGGCACTGAAGCTTTCTTT. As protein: CAWSPDFTGTEAFF.

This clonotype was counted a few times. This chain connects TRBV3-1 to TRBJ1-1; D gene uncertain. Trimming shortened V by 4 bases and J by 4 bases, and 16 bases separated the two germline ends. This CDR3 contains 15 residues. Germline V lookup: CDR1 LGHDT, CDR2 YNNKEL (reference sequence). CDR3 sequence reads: CASSLRTIWSTEAFF. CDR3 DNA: TGTGCCAGCAGCCTCCGGACTATTTGGAGCACTGAAGCTTTCTTT. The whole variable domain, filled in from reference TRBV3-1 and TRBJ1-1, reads DTAVSQTPKYLVTQMGNDKSIKCEQNLGHDTMYWYKQDSKKFLKIMFSYNNKELIINETVPNRFSPKSPDKAHLNLHINSLELGDSAVYFCASSLRTIWSTEAFFGQGTRLTVV.

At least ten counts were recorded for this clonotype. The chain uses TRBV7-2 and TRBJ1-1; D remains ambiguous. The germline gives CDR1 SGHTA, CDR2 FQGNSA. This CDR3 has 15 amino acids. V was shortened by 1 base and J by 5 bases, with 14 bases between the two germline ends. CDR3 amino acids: CASSLGNPPRTEAFF. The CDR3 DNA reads TGTGCCAGCAGCTTAGGCAACCCCCCGAGGACTGAAGCTTTCTTT.

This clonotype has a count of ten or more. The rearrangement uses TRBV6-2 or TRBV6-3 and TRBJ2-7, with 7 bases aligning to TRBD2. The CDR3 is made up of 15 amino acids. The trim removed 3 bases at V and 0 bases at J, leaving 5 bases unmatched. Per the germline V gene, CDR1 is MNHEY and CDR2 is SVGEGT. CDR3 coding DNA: TGTGCCAGCAGTTATGGACTAGGAAGCTCCTACGAGCAGTACTTC. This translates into CASSYGLGSSYEQYF.

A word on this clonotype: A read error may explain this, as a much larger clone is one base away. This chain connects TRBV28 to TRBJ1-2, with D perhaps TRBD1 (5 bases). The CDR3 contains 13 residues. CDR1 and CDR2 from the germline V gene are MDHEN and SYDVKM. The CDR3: CASSPREGFGDTF. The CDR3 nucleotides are TGTGCCAGCAGTCCCAGGGAGGGTTTTGGCGACACCTTC.

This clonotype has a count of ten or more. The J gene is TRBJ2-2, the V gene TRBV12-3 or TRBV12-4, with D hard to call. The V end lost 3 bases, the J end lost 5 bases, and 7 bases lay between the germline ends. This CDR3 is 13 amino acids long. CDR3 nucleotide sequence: TGTGCCAGCAGTTTGTGGGAAACCGGGGAGCTGTTTTTT. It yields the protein CASSLWETGELFF.

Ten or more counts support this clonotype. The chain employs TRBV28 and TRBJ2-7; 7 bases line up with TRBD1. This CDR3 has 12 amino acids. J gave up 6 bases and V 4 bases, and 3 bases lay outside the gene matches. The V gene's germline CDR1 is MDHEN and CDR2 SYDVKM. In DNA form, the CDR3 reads TGTGCCAGCAGTTACACAGGGGTCGAGCAGTACTTC. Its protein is CASSYTGVEQYF.

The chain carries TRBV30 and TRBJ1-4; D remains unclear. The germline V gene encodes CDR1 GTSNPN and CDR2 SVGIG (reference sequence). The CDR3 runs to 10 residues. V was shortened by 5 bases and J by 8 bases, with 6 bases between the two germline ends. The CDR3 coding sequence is TGTGCCTGGGCAAGAGAAAAACTGTTTTTT. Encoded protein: CAWAREKLFF.

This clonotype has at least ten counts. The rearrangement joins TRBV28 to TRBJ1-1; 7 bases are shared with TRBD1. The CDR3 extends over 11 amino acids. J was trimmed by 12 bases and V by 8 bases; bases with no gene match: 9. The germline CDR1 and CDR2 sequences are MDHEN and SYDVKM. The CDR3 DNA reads TGTGCCAGCTCCGAACAGGGGAGACCTTTCTTT. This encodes CASSEQGRPFF.

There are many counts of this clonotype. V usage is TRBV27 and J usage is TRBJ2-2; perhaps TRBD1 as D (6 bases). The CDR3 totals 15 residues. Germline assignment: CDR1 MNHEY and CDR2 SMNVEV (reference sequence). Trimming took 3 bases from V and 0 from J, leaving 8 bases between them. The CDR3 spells CASSFAGANTGELFF. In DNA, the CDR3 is TGTGCCAGCAGTTTTGCAGGGGCGAACACCGGGGAGCTGTTTTTT.

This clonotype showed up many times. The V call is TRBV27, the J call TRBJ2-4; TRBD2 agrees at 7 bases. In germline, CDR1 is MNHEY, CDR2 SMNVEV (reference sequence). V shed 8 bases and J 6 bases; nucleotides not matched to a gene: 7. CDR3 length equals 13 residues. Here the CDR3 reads CASGSGGGNIQYF. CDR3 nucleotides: TGTGCCAGCGGCTCTGGGGGGGGAAACATTCAGTACTTC.

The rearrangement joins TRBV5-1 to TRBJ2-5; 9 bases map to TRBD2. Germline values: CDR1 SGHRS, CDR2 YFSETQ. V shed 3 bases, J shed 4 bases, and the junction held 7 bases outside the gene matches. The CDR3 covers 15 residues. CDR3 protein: CASSSYLAGPETQYF. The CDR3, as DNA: TGCGCCAGCAGCTCCTACCTAGCGGGGCCAGAGACCCAGTACTTC.